Listed here are 12 T cell receptor beta chains from one sample, sequenced in a study of blood T cell repertoires in COVID-19. Assay: immunoSEQ multiplex PCR; the TCRdb copy retains only in-frame clones and omits some. The sample includes about 52,000 clones, roughly four fifths of them seen just once. The sample was peripheral blood. The receptors stem from a man aged 80 or over with COVID-19, enrolled during active disease.

The J gene is TRBJ2-7, the V gene TRBV5-1, with 16 bases lining up with TRBD2. After removal of 4 bases from V and 6 bases from J, the junction contained 10 bases not matched to a gene. CDR3 length equals 17 residues. Germline V gene data show CDR1 as SGHRS and CDR2 as YFSETQ. The CDR3 nucleotides are TGCGCCAGCAGCCCGGAGGGACTAGCGGGAGGGCCAGGCGAGCAGTACGTC. It specifies CASSPEGLAGGPGEQYV.

V is TRBV10-1 and J is TRBJ2-2, with D perhaps matching TRBD1 (6 bases). The CDR3 contains 14 residues. CDR1 is WNHNN, CDR2 SYGVQD, per germline (reference sequence). V lost 8 bases and J 0 bases, leaving 10 bases between the germline ends. The CDR3 spells CASGGPANTGELFF. The CDR3, as DNA: TGCGCCAGCGGGGGCCCTGCGAACACCGGGGAGCTGTTTTTT.

This chain joins TRBV10-3 and TRBJ2-3; 10 bases agree with TRBD2. The germline V gene has CDR1 ENHRY and CDR2 SYGVKD. The ends lost 6 bases at V and 3 bases at J; junction bases unmatched: 15. The CDR3 totals 18 residues. CDR3 DNA: TGTGCCATCAGCGAAATGGGGGCTAGCGGGAGCGGGACAGATACGCAGTATTTT. Protein: CAISEMGASGSGTDTQYF.

This chain uses TRBV4-3 with TRBJ1-1, with 7 bases aligning to TRBD1. The CDR3 is 15 amino acids. Trimming took 1 base from V and 2 from J; bases not matched to a gene: 4. The germline V gene encodes CDR1 LGHNA and CDR2 YSLEER. DNA for the CDR3: TGCGCCAGCAGCCAAGGGGACAGATCCAACACTGAAGCTTTCTTT. Residues: CASSQGDRSNTEAFF.

This clone was seen a few times. The rearrangement joins TRBV25-1 to TRBJ1-4; 10 bases map to TRBD1. CDR1 is MGHDK, CDR2 SYGVNS, per germline. The CDR3 contains 15 residues. V lost 5 bases, J lost 10 bases, and 10 bases stayed unmatched. The CDR3 region has the DNA TGTGCCAGCAGTTCCCAGACAGGGGGCGCAGGAAAACTGTTTTTT. It codes for CASSSQTGGAGKLFF.

This chain joins TRBV21-1 and TRBJ1-6; the D call in the table, TRBD1, was not verified against the DNA. TRBV21-1 is termed a pseudogene. The CDR3 spans 13 residues. This CDR3 reads CAGHRGPDSPLHF. The CDR3 region has the DNA TGTGCCGGCCACAGGGGACCTGATTCACCCCTCCACTTT.

This chain uses TRBV30 with TRBJ1-4, with 7 positions matching TRBD1. With V trimmed by 2 bases and J by 7 bases, 4 bases remained unmatched. CDR1 is GTSNPN, CDR2 SVGIG, per germline (reference sequence). CDR3 length equals 13 residues. The chain's CDR3 is CAWSRGLGEKLFF. DNA of the CDR3: TGTGCCTGGAGTAGGGGGCTTGGTGAAAAACTGTTTTTT. Filled out from reference TRBV30 and TRBJ1-4, the complete variable domain reads SQTIHQWPATLVQPVGSPLSLECTVEGTSNPNLYWYRQAAGRGLQLLFYSVGIGQISSEVPQNLSASRPQDRQFILSSKKLLLSDSGFYLCAWSRGLGEKLFFGSGTQLSVL.

CDR3 protein: CASSLGASGRQETQYF. Here the CDR3 DNA reads TGTGCCAGCAGCTTGGGGGCTAGCGGGAGGCAAGAGACCCAGTACTTC. The V and J genes are TRBV5-5 and TRBJ2-5; TRBD2 aligns across 11 bases. Germline CDR1 reads SGHKS; CDR2 reads YYEKEE (reference sequence). Losses at the gene ends were 0 bases for V and 2 bases for J; bases not matched to a gene: 3. This CDR3 region has 16 residues.

This sequence joins TRBV21-1 and TRBJ1-5; TRBD1, as called in the table, went unchecked against the DNA. TRBV21-1 is described as a pseudogene. The CDR3 runs to 14 residues. The CDR3 region has the DNA TGTGCCAGCAGCAAAATCAGGGGGATCCAGCCCCAGCATTTT. It translates to CASSKIRGIQPQHF.

The chain combines TRBV7-3 with TRBJ2-1; the match to TRBD2 covers 10 bases. V shed 2 bases, J shed 7 bases, and the junction held 14 bases outside the gene matches. CDR3 length equals 18 residues. The germline CDR1 and CDR2 sequences are SGHTA and FQGTGA. The DNA of the CDR3 is TGTGCCAGCAGCTTATTTCCCAGCGGGGGGGTCAAGAAAAATGAGCAGTTCTTC. This sequence encodes CASSLFPSGGVKKNEQFF. Combining the CDR3 with reference TRBV7-3 and TRBJ2-1 gives the whole variable domain GAGVSQTPSNKVTEKGKYVELRCDPISGHTALYWYRQSLGQGPEFLIYFQGTGAADDSGLPNDRFFAVRPEGSVSTLKIQRTERGDSAVYLCASSLFPSGGVKKNEQFFGPGTRLTVL.

This chain connects TRBV2 to TRBJ1-6; D is unclear. The CDR3 is 13 amino acids. Germline loops: CDR1 SNHLY, CDR2 FYNNEI. V shed 6 bases and J shed 8 bases, with 11 bases lying between them. The CDR3 coding sequence is TGTGCCAGCAGCCTCGAGGAGGATTCACCCCTCCACTTT. Protein sequence: CASSLEEDSPLHF.

CDR3 amino acids: CASSPIWRRDTGELFF. CDR3 in DNA: TGCGCCAGCAGCCCCATTTGGAGGAGGGACACCGGGGAGCTGTTTTTT. J is TRBJ2-2 and V is TRBV5-1; tentatively, D is TRBD2 (6 bases). CDR1 is SGHRS, CDR2 YFSETQ, per germline. CDR3 length equals 16 residues. Trimming stripped 4 bases from V and 3 bases from J, with 16 bases between.